A single sample is the source of the 25 T cell receptor beta chains below, sequenced in a study of technical replicates of blood from a handful of donors. Libraries were prepared by immunoSEQ multiplex PCR; TCRdb keeps only in-frame clonotypes and omits some of them. The table has about 82,000 clones, 95% to 96% seen once. Sequencing was done on a sample of T cells isolated from PBMCs. The receptors come from a human donor in good health.

The chain uses TRBV7-2 and TRBJ2-7; 8 nucleotides agree with TRBD1. The CDR3 is 12 residues long. The V gene end was trimmed by 3 bases and the J gene end by 6 bases; junction bases not matched to a gene: 1. From germline, CDR1 is SGHTA and CDR2 FQGNSA. The CDR3 protein is CASSFRGREQYF. CDR3 in DNA: TGTGCCAGCAGCTTCAGGGGGCGCGAGCAGTACTTC.

This clone showed up just once. The genes are TRBV27 and TRBJ1-2; TRBD1 matches 10 bases. The CDR3 contains 15 residues. The V and J ends lost 6 bases and 6 bases, in that order; junction bases with no gene match: 10. CDR1 is MNHEY and CDR2 is SMNVEV in the germline V gene (reference sequence). CDR3 nucleotides: TGTGCCAGCAGCCAGACAGGGGGCAGGAGGGATGGCTACACCTTC. It specifies CASSQTGGRRDGYTF.

This chain uses TRBV7-3 with TRBJ2-3; D is unclear. Trimming pared 0 bases from V and 2 bases from J, leaving 6 bases between. The length of the CDR3 is 14 residues. Looked up from germline, CDR1 is SGHTA and CDR2 is FQGTGA. The CDR3 loop reads CASSLTIHTDTQYF. CDR3 coding DNA: TGTGCCAGCAGCTTAACAATCCACACAGATACGCAGTATTTT.

The chain joins TRBV7-6 to TRBJ1-1; D unclear. The length of the CDR3 is 13 residues. The germline V gene has CDR1 SGHVS and CDR2 FNYEAQ. Trimming left V 5 bases short and J 7 bases short, with 14 bases between. CDR3 sequence reads: CASSPGPTGEAFF. CDR3 nucleotides: TGTGCCAGCAGCCCCGGCCCAACGGGTGAAGCTTTCTTT.

The CDR3 sequence is CASSLLDRGRGYTF. The CDR3 coding sequence is TGTGCCAGCAGCCTTCTCGACAGGGGGCGAGGCTACACCTTC. The chain joins TRBV5-4 to TRBJ1-2, with TRBD1 matching 10 bases. Germline loops: CDR1 SGHNT, CDR2 YYREEE (reference sequence). V dropped 4 bases and J dropped 8; count of bases not matched to a gene: 8. The CDR3 extends over 14 amino acids.

This sequence joins TRBV28 and TRBJ2-5; 8 positions match TRBD1. Germline CDR1 is MDHEN and CDR2 is SYDVKM. The CDR3 is made up of 15 amino acids. With V trimmed by 2 bases and J by 5 bases, 7 bases remained unmatched. The CDR3 bases are TGTGCCAGCAGTTTAATCTACAGGGGGTGGGAGACCCAGTACTTC. Its translation is CASSLIYRGWETQYF.

The chain carries TRBV9 and TRBJ1-5, with D possibly matching TRBD1 (6 bases). The CDR3 is made up of 13 amino acids. Germline CDR1 is SGDLS and CDR2 is YYNGEE. The V gene lost 3 bases and the J gene lost 5 bases, with 9 bases spanning the gap. The chain's CDR3 is CASSEQGYQPQHF. In DNA, the CDR3 is TGTGCCAGCAGCGAACAGGGATATCAGCCCCAGCATTTT.

V usage is TRBV6-1 and J usage is TRBJ1-2; D is uncertain. The CDR3 spans 13 residues. Trimming removed 6 bases at V and 3 bases at J, with 11 bases between. From germline, CDR1 is MNHNS and CDR2 SASEGT. This CDR3 reads CASRDAADYGYTF. The CDR3 coding sequence is TGTGCCAGCAGGGATGCGGCCGACTATGGCTACACCTTC.

The V gene is TRBV4-3, the J gene TRBJ2-1, with a possible D match to TRBD2 (6 bases). Per germline, CDR1 LGHNA and CDR2 YSLEER. The CDR3 spans 19 residues. V lost 0 bases and J 3 bases, leaving 21 bases between the germline ends. CDR3 loop: CASSQDGVAESENYNEQFF. The CDR3 DNA follows: TGCGCCAGCAGCCAAGATGGGGTAGCGGAGTCGGAAAACTACAATGAGCAGTTCTTC.

A note on this clone: Other DNA sequences in the sample encode the same CDR3. The chain couples TRBV9 to TRBJ2-7; maybe TRBD1 (7 bases). Germline CDR1 is SGDLS and CDR2 is YYNGEE. The length of the CDR3 is 14 residues. The ends were cut back, 0 bases at V and 2 bases at J, with 9 bases in the middle. The CDR3 DNA reads as TGTGCCAGCAGCGTAGGCGGGACAGCCTACGAGCAGTACTTC. It specifies CASSVGGTAYEQYF.

This clone was observed a single time. The rearrangement uses TRBV6-5 and TRBJ1-1; the D is unclear. The V end lost 7 bases, the J end lost 6 bases, and 15 bases lay between the germline ends. The CDR3 covers 13 residues. Per germline, CDR1 MNHEY and CDR2 SVGAGI. The CDR3 DNA reads as TGTGCCAGCATAACCGCGCAAAGTGCTGAAGCTTTCTTT. Its translation: CASITAQSAEAFF.

The chain has TRBV30 and TRBJ1-2; the D gene is possibly TRBD1 (5 bases). Germline CDR1 GTSNPN, CDR2 SVGIG (reference sequence). V dropped 5 bases and J dropped 4 bases, with 14 bases sitting between them. The CDR3 covers 13 residues. The CDR3 sequence: CAWYLSGFYGYTF. The DNA of the CDR3 is TGTGCCTGGTATCTGTCAGGGTTCTATGGCTACACCTTC.

The genes are TRBV5-1 and TRBJ2-2, with TRBD2 as a possible D gene (6 bases). In germline, CDR1 is SGHRS, CDR2 YFSETQ. V was shortened by 4 bases and J by 7 bases, with 20 bases between the two germline ends. This CDR3 has 16 residues. DNA for the CDR3: TGCGCCAGCAGCCCCCTGGCTAGCGCTACTATCGGGGAGCTGTTTTTT. Encoded protein: CASSPLASATIGELFF.

The chain is built from TRBV6-4 and TRBJ1-2; no clear D. Trimming cost V 2 bases and J 8 bases, with 27 bases left between them. This CDR3 is built from 18 residues. Germline lookup yields CDR1 MRHNA and CDR2 SNTAGT. The CDR3 protein is CASSDPMGGSRLSWGYTF. For the CDR3, the DNA is TGTGCCAGCAGTGACCCGATGGGCGGGTCCAGGCTTTCGTGGGGCTACACCTTC.

About this clone itself: One end of the junction does not line up with germline, which may come from a read error. The V call is TRBV6-6, the J call TRBJ1-1, with D perhaps matching TRBD1 (5 bases). The CDR3 consists of 12 residues. Looked up from germline, CDR1 is MNHNY and CDR2 is SVGAGI (reference sequence). The CDR3 loop reads CASSLDSPEAFF. CDR3 bases: TGTGCCAGCAGCCTTGACAGCCCTGAGGCTTTCTTT.

Regarding this clone: The conserved final phenylalanine or tryptophan is absent from the CDR3, which likely points to a read error. The limits of the CDR3 on the DNA are not certain, so only TCRdb's listed CDR3 is given. J is TRBJ1-3 and V is TRBV19; the DNA was not used to check the table's D call, TRBD1. The CDR3 spans 10 residues, counting both ends. Germline V lookup: CDR1 LNHDA, CDR2 SQIVND (reference sequence). The CDR3 loop reads CASTPGQGGP.

V usage is TRBV27 and J usage is TRBJ1-5; no clear D. The germline CDR1 and CDR2 sequences are MNHEY and SMNVEV (reference sequence). The CDR3 has 14 residues. V lost 3 bases and J 6 bases, leaving 12 bases between the germline ends. The CDR3: CASSLLGSGQPQHF. The CDR3 bases are TGTGCCAGCAGTTTGTTGGGTTCGGGTCAGCCCCAGCATTTT.

The chain recombines TRBV7-6 with TRBJ1-4, with D perhaps matching TRBD1 (5 bases). Germline-derived CDR1 and CDR2 are SGHVS and FNYEAQ. The V gene lost 2 bases and the J gene lost 5 bases, with 15 bases spanning the gap. This CDR3 has 16 amino acids. For the CDR3, the DNA is TGTGCCAGCAGCTTAATGGGCAGGGCTACGAATGAAAAACTGTTTTTT. Translating gives CASSLMGRATNEKLFF.

CDR3 loop: CASSVAISGSSTDTQYF. The CDR3 bases are TGTGCCAGCAGCGTAGCTATAAGCGGATCTAGCACAGATACGCAGTATTTT. The chain carries TRBV9 and TRBJ2-3; maybe TRBD2 (5 bases). Trimming shortened V by 0 bases and J by 0 bases, and 14 bases separated the two germline ends. CDR1 and CDR2 from the germline V gene are SGDLS and YYNGEE. The length of the CDR3 is 17 residues.

This chain connects TRBV28 to TRBJ1-1, with a weak D call TRBD1 (6 bases). Trimming stripped 3 bases from V and 1 base from J, with 21 bases between. The CDR3 is made up of 18 amino acids. Germline values: CDR1 MDHEN, CDR2 SYDVKM. The CDR3 loop is CASSFLGKMGTKNTEAFF. The CDR3 region has the DNA TGTGCCAGCAGTTTCCTGGGGAAGATGGGGACAAAGAACACTGAAGCTTTCTTT.

This clone turned up a few times. The chain uses TRBV29-1 and TRBJ1-1; the match to TRBD1 covers 8 bases. Per the germline V gene, CDR1 is SQVTM and CDR2 is ANQGSEA. The CDR3 consists of 13 residues. The trim removed 5 bases at V and 5 bases at J, leaving 7 bases unmatched. CDR3 nucleotide sequence: TGCAGCGTTCACACGACAGGGGCGACTGAAGCTTTCTTT. It translates to CSVHTTGATEAFF.

The chain employs TRBV7-9 and TRBJ2-3; D is uncertain. V shed 1 base and J shed 3 bases, with 11 bases lying between them. CDR3 length: 15 residues. Germline values: CDR1 SEHNR, CDR2 FQNEAQ (reference sequence). In DNA, the CDR3 is TGTGCCAGCAGCTTAGAACAGTCAGGTACAGATACGCAGTATTTT. Protein sequence: CASSLEQSGTDTQYF.

This chain connects TRBV4-2 to TRBJ2-5, with a tentative D call TRBD1 (6 bases). The CDR3 has 17 amino acids. V shed 0 bases and J shed 3 bases, with 17 bases lying between them. Germline-derived CDR1 and CDR2 are LGHNA and YNFKEQ. The CDR3 here is CASSQDDGGEGEETQYF. DNA for the CDR3: TGTGCCAGCAGCCAAGATGATGGCGGAGAGGGGGAAGAGACCCAGTACTTC.

The gene calls are TRBV19 and TRBJ1-1, with 8 bases matching TRBD1. V lost 7 bases to trimming and J lost 4 bases; unmatched junction nucleotides: 2. In germline, CDR1 is LNHDA, CDR2 SQIVND (reference sequence). CDR3 length: 12 residues. This chain's CDR3 is CASKTGGTEAFF. DNA for the CDR3: TGTGCCAGTAAAACAGGGGGCACTGAAGCTTTCTTT.

This sequence joins TRBV27 and TRBJ2-1; D might be TRBD1 (5 bases). Germline values: CDR1 MNHEY, CDR2 SMNVEV (reference sequence). This CDR3 contains 13 residues. The V and J ends lost 3 bases and 6 bases respectively, with 9 bases between them. DNA for the CDR3: TGTGCCAGCAGTTTTGACAGTTCCAATGAGCAGTTCTTC. Translation gives CASSFDSSNEQFF.